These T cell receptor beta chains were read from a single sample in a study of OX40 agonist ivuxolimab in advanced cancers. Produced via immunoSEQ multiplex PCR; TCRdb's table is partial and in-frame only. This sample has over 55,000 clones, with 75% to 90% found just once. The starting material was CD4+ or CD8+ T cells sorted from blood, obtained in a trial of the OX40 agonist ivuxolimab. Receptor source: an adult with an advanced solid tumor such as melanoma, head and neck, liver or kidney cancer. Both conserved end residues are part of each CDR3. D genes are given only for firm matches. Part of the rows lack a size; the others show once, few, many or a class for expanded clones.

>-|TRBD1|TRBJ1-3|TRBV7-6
CASSFAGTGFGNTIYF
TGTGCCAGCAGCTTTGCCGGGACAGGGTTTGGAAACACCATATATTTT
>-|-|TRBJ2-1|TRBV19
CASSISQGYYNEQFF
TGTGCCAGTAGTATAAGTCAAGGCTACTACAATGAGCAGTTCTTC
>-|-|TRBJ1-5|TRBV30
CAWSEYNQPQHF
TGTGCCTGGAGCGAGTACAATCAGCCCCAGCATTTT
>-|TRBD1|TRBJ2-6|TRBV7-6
CASSVRDRGHRSSGANVLTF
TGTGCCAGCAGCGTCCGGGACAGGGGCCACCGGAGCTCTGGGGCCAACGTCCTGACTTTC
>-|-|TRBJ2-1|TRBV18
CASSLNNEQFF
TGTGCCAGCTCACTAAACAATGAGCAGTTCTTC
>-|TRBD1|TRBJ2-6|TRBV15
CATSTGTGSALANVLTF
TGTGCCACCAGCACGGGGACAGGCTCGGCGTTGGCCAACGTCCTGACTTTC
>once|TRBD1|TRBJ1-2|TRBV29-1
CSVDRTGSRGYTF
TGCAGCGTTGATAGGACAGGGTCAAGAGGCTACACCTTC
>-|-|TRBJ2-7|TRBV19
CASRPPGAGYEQYF
TGTGCCAGTAGGCCCCCAGGGGCCGGGTACGAGCAGTACTTC
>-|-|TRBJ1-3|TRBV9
CASSVEPYSSGNTIYF
TGTGCCAGCAGCGTAGAACCCTACAGCTCTGGAAACACCATATATTTT
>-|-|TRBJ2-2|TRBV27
CASSLWGAPGRTGELFF
TGTGCCAGCAGTTTATGGGGGGCCCCAGGGCGGACCGGGGAGCTGTTTTTT
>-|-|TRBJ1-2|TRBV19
CATVQPTNYGYTF
TGTGCCACAGTACAGCCGACTAACTATGGCTACACCTTC
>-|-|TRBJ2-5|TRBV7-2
CASRLAKETQYF
TGTGCCAGCCGCTTAGCCAAAGAGACCCAGTACTTC
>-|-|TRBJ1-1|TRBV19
CASSTTGYMNTEAFF
TGTGCCAGTAGTACAACAGGTTACATGAACACTGAAGCTTTCTTT
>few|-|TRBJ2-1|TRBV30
CAWSARGGTYNEQFF
TGTGCCTGGAGCGCTAGGGGGGGGACCTACAATGAGCAGTTCTTC
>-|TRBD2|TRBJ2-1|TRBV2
CASSPTSGRYNEQFF
TGTGCCAGCAGTCCTACTAGCGGGAGATACAATGAGCAGTTCTTC
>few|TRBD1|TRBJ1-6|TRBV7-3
CASSLQGAPGSSPLHF
TGTGCCAGCAGCTTACAGGGGGCGCCGGGTAGTTCACCCCTCCACTTT
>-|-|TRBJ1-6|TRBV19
CASRDGDSPLHF
TGTGCCAGTAGGGACGGCGACTCACCCCTCCACTTT
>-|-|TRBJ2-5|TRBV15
CATSRSGDAKTQYF
TGTGCCACGTCGCGCAGCGGAGACGCAAAGACCCAGTACTTC
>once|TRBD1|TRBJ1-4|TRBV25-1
CASSESRGLSNEKLFF
TGTGCCAGCAGTGAATCCAGGGGGCTGAGTAATGAAAAACTGTTTTTT
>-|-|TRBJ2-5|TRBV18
CASSPTARGETQYF
TGTGCCAGCTCACCGACCGCAAGGGGGGAGACCCAGTACTTC
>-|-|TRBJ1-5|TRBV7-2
CASSLQGNNQPQHF
TGTGCCAGCAGCTTACAGGGTAACAATCAGCCCCAGCATTTT
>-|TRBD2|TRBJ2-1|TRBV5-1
CASSLGSGSGSKDEQFF
TGCGCCAGCAGCTTGGGATCAGGTAGCGGGAGTAAAGATGAGCAGTTCTTC
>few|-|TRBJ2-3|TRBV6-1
CASSESGFGDFSGRTDTQYF
TGTGCCAGCAGTGAATCCGGATTTGGGGATTTTTCAGGGAGGACAGATACGCAGTATTTT
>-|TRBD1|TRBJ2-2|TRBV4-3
CASSQDRSRQGVRGGELFF
TGCGCCAGCAGCCAAGATCGGTCTAGACAGGGCGTTCGCGGCGGGGAGCTGTTTTTT
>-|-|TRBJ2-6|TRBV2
CASSPTVSGANVLTF
TGTGCCAGCAGCCCGACAGTCTCTGGGGCCAACGTCCTGACTTTC
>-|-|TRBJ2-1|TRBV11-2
CASSLSGSYNEQFF
TGTGCCAGCAGCTTAAGCGGCTCCTACAATGAGCAGTTCTTC
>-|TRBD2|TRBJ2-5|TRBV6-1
CASSGRLAGASETQYF
TGTGCCAGCAGTGGACGACTAGCGGGAGCCTCAGAGACCCAGTACTTC
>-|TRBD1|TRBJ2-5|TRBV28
CASSLTGAETQYF
TGTGCCAGCAGCCTAACAGGGGCAGAGACCCAGTACTTC
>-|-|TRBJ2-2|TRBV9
CASSVVPNTGELFF
TGTGCCAGCAGCGTAGTCCCCAACACCGGGGAGCTGTTTTTT
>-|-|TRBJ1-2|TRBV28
CASSSLQPSALYGYTF
TGTGCCAGCAGTTCGTTACAGCCCTCAGCTCTGTATGGCTACACCTTC